One sample yielded the 27 T cell receptor beta chains listed below, sequenced in a study of radiotherapy plus CTLA-4 blockade in lung cancer. Clones were read by immunoSEQ multiplex PCR, and TCRdb kept only the in-frame ones, dropping some. This sample has about 49,000 clones, with roughly 84% found just once. The sample consisted of peripheral blood, taken from a patient treated with radiotherapy plus ipilimumab. Source of these receptors: a human donor with non-small cell lung cancer whose response to radiotherapy plus ipilimumab could not be evaluated.

This chain links TRBV28 with TRBJ2-7; TRBD1 agrees at 7 bases. V trimming: 2 bases; J trimming: 4 bases; junction bases outside the gene matches: 8. This CDR3 has 15 amino acids. Per the germline V gene, CDR1 is MDHEN and CDR2 is SYDVKM. The CDR3 bases are TGTGCCAGCAGTTTAGCCGGGACAGCGCCATACGAGCAGTACTTC. It yields the protein CASSLAGTAPYEQYF.

The genes are TRBV5-1 and TRBJ1-5; no clear D. CDR1 is SGHRS, CDR2 YFSETQ, per germline. V shed 1 base and J shed 5 bases, with 7 bases lying between them. The CDR3 runs to 13 residues. CDR3 sequence reads: CASSLYPDQPQHF. The CDR3 region has the DNA TGCGCCAGCAGCTTGTATCCCGATCAGCCCCAGCATTTT. Drawing the rest from reference TRBV5-1 and TRBJ1-5, the complete variable domain is KAGVTQTPRYLIKTRGQQVTLSCSPISGHRSVSWYQQTPGQGLQFLFEYFSETQRNKGNFPGRFSGRQFSNSRSEMNVSTLELGDSALYLCASSLYPDQPQHFGDGTRLSIL.

V and J are TRBV5-1 and TRBJ2-1; possible D gene TRBD2, 7 bases. The ends were cut back, 4 bases at V and 7 bases at J, with 18 bases in the middle. This CDR3 comprises 15 residues. Germline V CDR1 and CDR2: SGHRS, YFSETQ. The CDR3 spells CASSPPRGLRNEQFF. CDR3 nucleotides: TGCGCCAGCAGCCCCCCGCGGGGGCTACGTAATGAGCAGTTCTTC.

The rearrangement links TRBV4-3 to TRBJ2-3; TRBD2 matches at 7 bases. The V and J ends lost 3 bases and 8 bases, in that order; junction bases with no gene match: 5. The CDR3 is made up of 13 amino acids. The germline CDR1 and CDR2 sequences are LGHNA and YSLEER. The chain's CDR3 is CASSQVERGTQYF. The CDR3 DNA follows: TGCGCCAGCAGCCAGGTAGAGCGGGGTACGCAGTATTTT.

The rearrangement joins TRBV5-1 to TRBJ2-3, with 10 bases identical to TRBD2. The CDR3 spans 16 residues. Trimming cost V 0 bases and J 1 base; bases outside gene matches: 2. Germline loops: CDR1 SGHRS, CDR2 YFSETQ. The CDR3 reads CASSLGGTSGTDTQYF. CDR3 coding DNA: TGCGCCAGCAGCTTGGGTGGGACTAGCGGCACAGATACGCAGTATTTT.

V usage is TRBV5-1 and J usage is TRBJ2-2; 10 bases agree with TRBD1. The germline CDR1 and CDR2 sequences are SGHRS and YFSETQ. V trimming: 4 bases; J trimming: 13 bases; junction bases outside the gene matches: 10. This CDR3 region has 14 residues. The CDR3: CASSPAGTGVVLFF. The CDR3 DNA is TGCGCCAGCAGCCCGGCCGGGACAGGGGTTGTGCTGTTTTTT. The whole variable domain, filled in from reference TRBV5-1 and TRBJ2-2, reads KAGVTQTPRYLIKTRGQQVTLSCSPISGHRSVSWYQQTPGQGLQFLFEYFSETQRNKGNFPGRFSGRQFSNSRSEMNVSTLELGDSALYLCASSPAGTGVVLFFGEGSRLTVL.

The chain recombines TRBV6-5 with TRBJ2-7; the D is unclear. Trimming stripped 2 bases from V and 2 bases from J, with 7 bases between. The CDR3 totals 13 residues. The germline gives CDR1 MNHEY, CDR2 SVGAGI. CDR3 region: CASSYGRPYEQYF. The CDR3 coding sequence is TGTGCCAGCAGTTACGGGCGACCCTACGAGCAGTACTTC.

The chain employs TRBV27 and TRBJ2-7, with D possibly matching TRBD2 (6 bases). Trimming pared 1 base from V and 1 base from J, leaving 8 bases between. Germline CDR1 is MNHEY and CDR2 is SMNVEV (reference sequence). The CDR3 is 14 amino acids. CDR3 protein: CASSLFGRSYEQYF. DNA of the CDR3: TGTGCCAGCAGTTTATTCGGGAGATCCTACGAGCAGTACTTC.

DNA of the CDR3: TGCGCCAGCAGCTTGATAGCGGGAGGATCCTACAATGAGCAGTTCTTC. The encoded protein is CASSLIAGGSYNEQFF. The V gene is TRBV5-1, the J gene TRBJ2-1; TRBD2 matches at 10 bases. The J segment lost 1 base and the V segment lost 1 base, leaving 2 bases of the junction unmatched. Germline V CDR1 and CDR2: SGHRS, YFSETQ. This CDR3 is 16 amino acids long.

This clone was seen more than once but under ten times. The CDR3: CASSGGQGSYNEQFF. CDR3 DNA: TGTGCCAGCAGCGGGGGACAAGGTAGTTACAATGAGCAGTTCTTC. The V call is TRBV9, the J call TRBJ2-1, with TRBD1 as a possible D gene (6 bases). Germline CDR1 SGDLS, CDR2 YYNGEE. The CDR3 runs 15 residues. Trimming pared 3 bases from V and 4 bases from J, leaving 14 bases between.

The rearrangement uses TRBV7-2 and TRBJ1-1, with D tentatively TRBD1 (6 bases). Between the trimmed V and J ends, which lost 9 bases and 1 base, there was a span of 15 bases. The CDR3 extends over 14 amino acids. CDR1 and CDR2 from the germline V gene are SGHTA and FQGNSA. The CDR3 region is CASAVHRANTEAFF. CDR3 sequence (DNA): TGTGCCAGTGCGGTTCACAGGGCGAACACTGAAGCTTTCTTT.

J is TRBJ1-3 and V is TRBV5-1; tentatively, D is TRBD1 (6 bases). The germline V gene has CDR1 SGHRS and CDR2 YFSETQ. V was cut by 3 bases and J by 4 bases, with 11 bases left in between. This CDR3 contains 14 residues. In DNA, the CDR3 is TGCGCCAGCAGCTCGGGGGGCATCGGAAACACCATATATTTT. Its translation is CASSSGGIGNTIYF.

The chain recombines TRBV4-3 with TRBJ2-7; TRBD2 agrees at 10 bases. This CDR3 has 17 residues. V shed 0 bases and J 7 bases; nucleotides not matched to a gene: 12. Looked up from germline, CDR1 is LGHNA and CDR2 is YSLEER. The CDR3 DNA sequence: TGCGCCAGCAGCCAAGACCCTAGCGGGGGCCCCCCGGGGGAGCAGTACTTC. It specifies CASSQDPSGGPPGEQYF.

The V gene is TRBV7-8, the J gene TRBJ2-1; the D gene is possibly TRBD2 (6 bases). Trimming shortened V by 3 bases and J by 2 bases, and 17 bases separated the two germline ends. CDR3 size: 17 residues. CDR1 is SGHVS, CDR2 FQNEAQ, per germline. The CDR3 sequence: CASSLTAGRLAYNEQFF. The CDR3 coding sequence is TGTGCCAGCAGCTTGACCGCCGGGAGACTGGCCTACAATGAGCAGTTCTTC.

The chain links TRBV27 to TRBJ1-2, with a possible D match to TRBD1 (5 bases). V shed 6 bases and J shed 6 bases, with 17 bases lying between them. Germline CDR1 is MNHEY and CDR2 is SMNVEV (reference sequence). The CDR3 length is 14 residues. The DNA of the CDR3 is TGTGCCAGCAGGGTTAGCGGGGGGAAGCATGGCTACACCTTC. This encodes CASRVSGGKHGYTF.

A word on this clone: One end of the junction varies from germline; a read error may be responsible. The CDR3 spells CASSQSTSGGPYFF. The CDR3 DNA reads as TGCGCCAGCAGCCAATCGACTAGCGGGGGGCCTTATTTCTTT. The chain couples TRBV4-1 to TRBJ2-3; 13 bases are shared with TRBD2. CDR1 is MGHRA and CDR2 is YSYEKL in the germline V gene. The CDR3 contains 14 residues.

J is TRBJ1-1 and V is TRBV4-3; a possible D gene is TRBD1 (5 bases). The germline CDR1 and CDR2 sequences are LGHNA and YSLEER. The CDR3 totals 18 residues. Trimming removed 0 bases from V and 0 bases from J, with 17 bases in between. This CDR3 is CASSQDDSRDRLNTEAFF. The CDR3 DNA sequence: TGCGCCAGCAGCCAAGATGATTCGCGGGACCGCTTGAACACTGAAGCTTTCTTT.

The chain couples TRBV9 to TRBJ1-2; possibly TRBD1 for D (6 bases). Germline loops: CDR1 SGDLS, CDR2 YYNGEE. V was trimmed by 3 bases and J by 5 bases, leaving 14 bases between them. The CDR3 sequence is 14 residues long. This chain's CDR3 is CASSGSGHQYGYTF. The CDR3 nucleotides read TGTGCCAGCAGCGGCTCGGGACATCAATATGGCTACACCTTC.

CDR3 bases: TGTGCCAGCAGCCTGACATACCAGGGAAACAATGAGCAGTTCTTC. As protein: CASSLTYQGNNEQFF. The V gene is TRBV5-4, the J gene TRBJ2-1, with D possibly TRBD1 on 5 matching bases. There are 15 residues in the CDR3. Germline V lookup: CDR1 SGHNT, CDR2 YYREEE (reference sequence). The ends were cut back, 4 bases at V and 5 bases at J, with 16 bases in the middle.

The genes are TRBV7-6 and TRBJ1-1; possible D gene TRBD1, 6 bases. Per the germline V gene, CDR1 is SGHVS and CDR2 is FNYEAQ. There are 16 residues in the CDR3. Deletions cut 3 bases from V and 4 bases from J, with 18 bases between. CDR3 region: CASSLSGGGLGTEAFF. CDR3 nucleotide sequence: TGTGCCAGCAGCTTGAGTGGGGGGGGCCTAGGCACTGAAGCTTTCTTT.

This clone has just a few counts. The V and J genes are TRBV4-1 and TRBJ1-1; perhaps TRBD1 as D (5 bases). This CDR3 region has 16 residues. Germline CDR1 MGHRA, CDR2 YSYEKL. The V end lost 4 bases, the J end lost 0 bases, and 15 bases lay between the germline ends. CDR3 sequence reads: CASSLGSGLMNTEAFF. In DNA, the CDR3 is TGCGCCAGCAGCCTCGGCTCAGGGCTAATGAACACTGAAGCTTTCTTT.

This chain links TRBV6-5 with TRBJ1-4; D gene ambiguous. CDR1 and CDR2 (germline): MNHEY, SVGAGI. Trimming stripped 2 bases from V and 5 bases from J, with 12 bases between. This CDR3 comprises 15 residues. This CDR3 is CASSYKAGRNEKLFF. The DNA for the CDR3 is TGTGCCAGCAGTTACAAAGCTGGGAGAAATGAAAAACTGTTTTTT.

The chain has TRBV7-9 and TRBJ2-1; 7 bases match TRBD2. There are 15 residues in the CDR3. CDR1 and CDR2 (germline): SEHNR, FQNEAQ (reference sequence). V shed 5 bases and J 4 bases; nucleotides not matched to a gene: 8. The DNA for the CDR3 is TGTGCCAGCAGCCCACCCATTAGCGGGTACAATGAGCAGTTCTTC. Encoded protein: CASSPPISGYNEQFF. The complete variable domain, with remaining parts taken from reference TRBV7-9 and TRBJ2-1, reads DTGVSQNPRHKITKRGQNVTFRCDPISEHNRLYWYRQTLGQGPEFLTYFQNEAQLEKSRLLSDRFSAERPKGSFSTLEIQRTEQGDSAMYLCASSPPISGYNEQFFGPGTRLTVL.

This chain links TRBV5-1 with TRBJ1-1; D perhaps matches TRBD1 (5 bases). V was clipped by 4 bases and J by 2 bases, with 12 bases between them. The CDR3 is 14 amino acids. Germline V gene sequence: CDR1 SGHRS, CDR2 YFSETQ. In nucleotides, the CDR3 is TGCGCCAGCAGCCCAGGAGGGGCTAACACTGAAGCTTTCTTT. Translated: CASSPGGANTEAFF.

This chain connects TRBV2 to TRBJ2-1; 10 bases agree with TRBD1. Germline-derived CDR1 and CDR2 are SNHLY and FYNNEI. This CDR3 is built from 14 residues. V gave up 8 bases and J gave up 6 bases; unmatched junction bases: 7. The CDR3 reads CASERGQGLNEQFF. The CDR3 DNA reads TGTGCCAGCGAGCGGGGACAGGGGCTCAATGAGCAGTTCTTC. Variable domain in full (rest from reference TRBV2 and TRBJ2-1): EPEVTQTPSHQVTQMGQEVILRCVPISNHLYFYWYRQILGQKVEFLVSFYNNEISEKSEIFDDQFSVERPDGSNFTLKIRSTKLEDSAMYFCASERGQGLNEQFFGPGTRLTVL.

This chain uses TRBV2 with TRBJ1-1; D is possibly TRBD1 (5 bases). V dropped 5 bases and J dropped 5 bases, with 12 bases sitting between them. The CDR3 length is 13 residues. CDR1 and CDR2 (germline): SNHLY, FYNNEI. CDR3 amino acids: CASSSGVRTEAFF. In DNA, the CDR3 is TGTGCCAGCAGTTCGGGGGTAAGAACTGAAGCTTTCTTT.

The rearrangement links TRBV7-9 to TRBJ1-1; D unclear. Trimming stripped 5 bases from V and 5 bases from J, with 15 bases between. The CDR3 length is 14 residues. Germline V gene lookup returns CDR1 SEHNR and CDR2 FQNEAQ (reference sequence). The CDR3 DNA follows: TGTGCCAGCAGCCCCGGTTCCACGGGGACTGAAGCTTTCTTT. This sequence encodes CASSPGSTGTEAFF.